What follows describes a single T cell receptor beta chain. These data are taken from a study of control samples from healthy donors and cancer patients. The protocol was immunoSEQ multiplex PCR, while the TCRdb copy is restricted to in-frame clones and leaves out a portion. The sample has roughly 20,000 clones; approximately 80% are singletons. J gave up 3 bases and V 3 bases, and 8 bases lay outside the gene matches. Germline CDR1 and CDR2: KGHSH and LQKENI. The CDR3 loop spans 16 amino acids. This chain uses TRBV18 with TRBJ1-5, with TRBD1 matching 7 bases. This clonotype was obtained from a man in his 60s with colorectal cancer. Sequencing was performed on PBMCs. The CDR3 sequence: CASSPGTVYDNQPQHF. As DNA, the CDR3 is TGTGCCAGCTCACCCGGGACAGTGTATGACAATCAGCCCCAGCATTTT.